What follows are 14 T cell receptor beta chains derived from one specimen sequenced in a study of T cells in Graves' hyperthyroidism and ophthalmopathy. Authors of the study amplified TCR beta CDR3 regions from RNA transcripts. First-round RT-PCR with HTBI primers amplified the TCR CDR3 region. TCRdb called the multiplex PCR reads again in MiXCR, with one record for every CDR3 protein. Among more than 20,000 distinct CDR3 sequences listed, about 49% were seen once. Sequenced: blood. The receptors were sampled from a woman aged 40 to 50 with Graves' hyperthyroidism that later progressed to Graves' ophthalmopathy.

V usage is TRBV2 and J usage is TRBJ2-1; D may be TRBD1 (6 bases). V lost 5 bases, J lost 6 bases, and 20 bases lay in between. Germline V lookup: CDR1 SNHLY, CDR2 FYNNEI. The CDR3 contains 16 residues. DNA of the CDR3: TGTGCCAGCAGTCTCCAACAGGGACCCCTTGGCAATGAGCAGTTCTTC. Translated: CASSLQQGPLGNEQFF.

This chain uses TRBV12-3 or TRBV12-4 with TRBJ1-2; TRBD1 might be the D (5 bases). The CDR3 runs to 15 residues. V was clipped by 7 bases and J by 4 bases, with 19 bases between them. The CDR3 is CASTRGNRPLYGYTF. CDR3 nucleotides: TGTGCCAGCACCCGAGGGAACAGGCCCCTCTATGGCTACACCTTC.

The chain uses TRBV24-1 and TRBJ2-1, with a tentative D call TRBD1 (5 bases). V was cut by 4 bases and J by 7 bases, with 13 bases left in between. Germline V gene sequence: CDR1 KGHDR, CDR2 SFDVKD. This CDR3 region has 14 residues. CDR3 bases: TGTGCCACCAGTGACCACCACGACAGTAATGAGCAGTTCTTC. Amino acids: CATSDHHDSNEQFF.

At least ten counts were recorded for this clonotype. This rearrangement joins TRBV15 to TRBJ2-5; TRBD2 matches 7 bases. This CDR3 spans 13 amino acids. V was pared by 10 bases and J by 4 bases, with 9 bases of the junction left unmatched. Germline V gene lookup returns CDR1 LNHNV and CDR2 YYDKDF (reference sequence). CDR3 sequence: CASSGVAGETQYF. The CDR3 bases are TGTGCCAGCAGTGGGGTAGCGGGAGAGACCCAGTACTTC.

Points on this clonotype: A much larger clone differs from this one at a single base, so this may be a read error. This likely comes from a read error, as the CDR3 has no conserved phenylalanine or tryptophan at its end. J is TRBJ1-6 and V is TRBV3-1; 8 bases are a match to TRBD1. Germline CDR1 LGHDT, CDR2 YNNKEL (reference sequence). The ends lost 3 bases at V and 6 bases at J; junction bases unmatched: 7. The CDR3 has 16 residues. CDR3 nucleotide sequence: TGTGCCAGCAGCCAGGGCCCCCAGGGGGCTAATTCACCCCTCCACTGT. Residues: CASSQGPQGANSPLHC.

The rearrangement uses TRBV20-1 and TRBJ2-7, with TRBD2 matching over 9 bases. The CDR3 length is 14 residues. The V gene end was trimmed by 1 base and the J gene end by 2 bases; junction bases not matched to a gene: 3. Germline V gene sequence: CDR1 DFQATT, CDR2 SNEGSKA (reference sequence). DNA for the CDR3: TGCAGTGCTAGAGGACTAGCGGAAACCTACGAGCAGTACTTC. Its translation is CSARGLAETYEQYF.

This clonotype has a handful of counts. The CDR3 reads CASSIGQDPYEQYF. CDR3 DNA sequence: TGTGCCAGCAGTATAGGTCAGGACCCCTACGAGCAGTACTTC. This chain uses TRBV7-2 with TRBJ2-7; unclear D gene. V lost 6 bases and J 2 bases, leaving 14 bases between the germline ends. This CDR3 is built from 14 residues. The germline CDR1 and CDR2 sequences are SGHTA and FQGNSA.

The chain is built from TRBV20-1 and TRBJ2-3; D is unclear. CDR1 is DFQATT and CDR2 is SNEGSKA in the germline V gene (reference sequence). The CDR3 spans 15 residues. The V and J ends lost 0 bases and 0 bases respectively, with 10 bases between them. The CDR3: CSARDSRYSTDTQYF. In DNA, the CDR3 is TGCAGTGCTAGAGATAGCAGATACAGCACAGATACGCAGTATTTT.

CDR3 coding DNA: TGTGCCAGCAGCCCCTCTCTAGGAATAAGCAATCAGCCCCAGCATTTT. Protein product: CASSPSLGISNQPQHF. The rearrangement joins TRBV7-2 to TRBJ1-5; D call uncertain. Trimming took off 5 bases at V and 1 base at J, with 15 bases between the two ends. The CDR3 runs to 16 residues. Germline values: CDR1 SGHTA, CDR2 FQGNSA.

This clonotype was observed at least ten times. The chain combines TRBV27 with TRBJ2-7, with 7 bases lining up with TRBD2. The J segment lost 1 base and the V segment lost 3 bases, leaving 6 bases of the junction unmatched. Germline CDR1 MNHEY, CDR2 SMNVEV (reference sequence). The CDR3 sequence is 15 residues long. For the CDR3, the DNA is TGTGCCAGCAGTTTCCTAGCGGATCTTTCCTACGAGCAGTACTTC. It yields the protein CASSFLADLSYEQYF.

This clonotype was recorded many times. V and J are TRBV6-1 and TRBJ1-5; no clear D gene. CDR1 and CDR2 (germline): MNHNS, SASEGT. The CDR3 runs to 13 residues. Trimming pared 8 bases from V and 5 bases from J, leaving 13 bases between. CDR3 in DNA: TGTGCCAGCGCTTCTGTTGGGGATCAGCCCCAGCATTTT. It specifies CASASVGDQPQHF.

V and J are TRBV2 and TRBJ1-1, with D hard to call. CDR1 is SNHLY, CDR2 FYNNEI, per germline. Trimming took off 6 bases at V and 1 base at J, with 12 bases between the two ends. The CDR3 spans 14 residues. The CDR3 is CASREGGRNTEAFF. In nucleotides, the CDR3 is TGTGCCAGCAGGGAGGGTGGAAGGAACACTGAAGCTTTCTTT.

A remark on this clonotype: The conserved phenylalanine or tryptophan normally closing the CDR3 is absent here, so this likely arose from a read error. The chain joins TRBV7-2 to TRBJ2-1; 9 nucleotides agree with TRBD2. Germline V lookup: CDR1 SGHTA, CDR2 FQGNSA. J was trimmed by 6 bases and V by 2 bases; bases with no gene match: 5. There are 15 residues in the CDR3. CDR3 in DNA: TGTGCCAGCAGCTTAATGGCGGGAGGGCCCAATGAGCAGTTCTTG. It specifies CASSLMAGGPNEQFL.

This clonotype showed up just a few times. The CDR3 spells CSSRDIAYNEQFF. CDR3 sequence (DNA): TGCAGCTCCCGGGACATAGCCTACAATGAGCAGTTCTTC. This sequence joins TRBV29-1 and TRBJ2-1; tentative D call: TRBD1 (6 bases). The CDR3 consists of 13 residues. With 8 bases removed from V and 2 bases from J, the gap between germline ends came to 13 bases. Germline CDR1 SQVTM, CDR2 ANQGSEA.